This T cell receptor (beta chain) is drawn from a study of blood T cells in healthy people across ages. The study's findings and limits: Leaving the PBMCs unsorted stopped any conclusive comparison of naive versus antigen-experienced cells.

Around 9.4 milliliters was the volume of peripheral blood drawn from each donor. The CDR3 is 18 residues long. Trimming took 0 bases from V and 2 from J, leaving 19 bases between them. Germline lookup yields CDR1 MNHEY and CDR2 SVGAGI. A word on this clonotype: What it binds is not known.

It was with a sample-barcoded 5' primer and a J-beta primer mix that a second PCR of about 7 to 12 cycles was run. TCRdb re-called the 5' RACE reads through MiXCR, storing one row per CDR3 protein. The table includes under 800,000 distinct CDR3 sequences, 43% detected once. The source material was blood. This sequence joins TRBV6-5 and TRBJ1-1, with a weak D call TRBD1 (5 bases). The sequence was collected from a woman in her fifties or sixties in good health. The CDR3 loop is CASSYSMGGWKVNTEAFF. CDR3 nucleotide sequence: TGTGCCAGCAGTTACTCAATGGGGGGGTGGAAGGTAAACACTGAAGCTTTCTTT.